This is a list of T cell receptor beta chains from one sample in a study of identical twins. TCRdb re-called the 5' RACE reads through MiXCR, storing one row per CDR3 protein. The data show 650,000 to 750,000 distinct CDR3 sequences, 21% seen once. The data were also submitted as part of a second study, on T cells expressing NK-cell markers.

Sequences were obtained from PBMCs. The receptor source for this set is a woman aged 18 to 35 in good health. Both conserved end residues are part of each CDR3.

TRBV2 | CASSEGTGRRLQGYTF
TRBV20-1 | CSARDGGYSNQPQHF
TRBV9 | CASATQGRGETQYF
TRBV6-5 | CASSPDPGEQYF
TRBV20-1 | CSARPGTSATWNEQFF
TRBV27 | CASSPITSGGTYNEQFF
TRBV7-2 | CASSPTSADTQYF
TRBV12-3/TRBV12-4 | CASSFRPSGGNLEQYF
TRBV4-3 | CASSHYRVDGRASGGDEQFF
TRBV15 | CATSIDRSYEQYF
TRBV20-1 | CSARRLAVYNEQFF
TRBV12-3/TRBV12-4 | CASSLPRGYNTEAFF
TRBV12-3/TRBV12-4 | CASTRGIGRSGYTF
TRBV20-1 | CSARADGYEQYF
TRBV7-6 | CASSRLPGTGFTDTQYF
TRBV15 | CATRELQMTDTQYF